This T cell receptor (beta chain) was identified during a study of shared clonotypes between healthy human individuals. This clone was detected once. Its antigen is currently unknown. Profiling relied on immunoSEQ multiplex PCR, and the TCRdb table lists in-frame clones only, not all of them. The table lists nearly 500,000 clones, less than 80% of them singletons. Study conclusions and caveats: Donor clonotype sharing was expected to depend on sequencing depth. Sampling involved blood alone; tissue repertoires likely differ.

Sequencing input: PBMCs. This sequence was found in a woman aged 35 to 49 in good health. Some clones in this sample may be carry-over from other donors' samples.

DNA of the CDR3: TGTGCCCTATCCGGGACAGGGGGATCTGGGGCCAACGTCCTGACTTTC. As protein: CALSGTGGSGANVLTF. V usage is TRBV6-6 and J usage is TRBJ2-6, with 11 bases lining up with TRBD1. Per germline, CDR1 MNHNY and CDR2 SVGAGI (reference sequence). The V segment lost 11 bases and the J segment 1 base; nucleotides outside the gene matches: 7. This CDR3 comprises 16 residues.